The following is a T cell receptor (beta chain) sequence with its context. The sample comes from a study of control samples from healthy donors and cancer patients. The table came from immunoSEQ multiplex PCR; TCRdb's copy has only in-frame clones and leaves some out. The table includes nearly 200,000 clones, over 80% detected once. V dropped 6 bases and J dropped 0 bases, with 9 bases sitting between them. This CDR3 region has 13 residues. Germline V CDR1 and CDR2: MDHEN, SYDVKM. The clonotype was recovered from a man aged 30 to 39 in good health. This sequence joins TRBV28 and TRBJ2-7; D not certain. The sequenced material came from blood. CDR3 sequence (DNA): TGTGCCAGCAGCAGCTTAGACTCCTACGAGCAGTACTTC. It is translated as CASSSLDSYEQYF.